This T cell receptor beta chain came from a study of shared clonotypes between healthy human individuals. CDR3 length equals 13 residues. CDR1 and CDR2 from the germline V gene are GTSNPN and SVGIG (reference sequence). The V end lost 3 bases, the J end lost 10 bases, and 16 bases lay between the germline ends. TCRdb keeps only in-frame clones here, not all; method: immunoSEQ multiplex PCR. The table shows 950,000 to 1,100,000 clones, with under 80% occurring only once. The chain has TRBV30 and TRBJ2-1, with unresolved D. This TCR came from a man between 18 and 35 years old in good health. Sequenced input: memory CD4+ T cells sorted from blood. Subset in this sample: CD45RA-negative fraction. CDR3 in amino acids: CAWSLTKAVEQFF. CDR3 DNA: TGTGCCTGGAGCCTGACCAAGGCAGTCGAGCAGTTCTTC.